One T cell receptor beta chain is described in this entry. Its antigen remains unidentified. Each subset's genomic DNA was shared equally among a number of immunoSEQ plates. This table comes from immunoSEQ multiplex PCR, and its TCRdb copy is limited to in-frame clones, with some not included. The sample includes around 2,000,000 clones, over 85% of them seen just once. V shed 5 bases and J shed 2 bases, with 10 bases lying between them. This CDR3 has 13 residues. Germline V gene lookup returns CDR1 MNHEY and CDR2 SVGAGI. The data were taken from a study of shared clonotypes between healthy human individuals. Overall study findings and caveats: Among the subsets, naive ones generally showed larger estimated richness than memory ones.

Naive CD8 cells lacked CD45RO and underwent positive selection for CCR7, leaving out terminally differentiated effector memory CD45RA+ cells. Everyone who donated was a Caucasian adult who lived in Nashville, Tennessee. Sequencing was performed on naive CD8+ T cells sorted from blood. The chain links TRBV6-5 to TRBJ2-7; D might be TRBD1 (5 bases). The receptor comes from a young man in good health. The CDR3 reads CASSEVDTYEQYF. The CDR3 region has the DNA TGTGCCAGCAGTGAAGTGGACACCTACGAGCAGTACTTC.